These 27 T cell receptor beta chains were sequenced from one sample in a study of blood T cell repertoires in COVID-19. Sequencing used immunoSEQ multiplex PCR; TCRdb keeps in-frame clones, though not all of them. The sample lists about 300,000 clones, around 88% occurring once. Sequencing input: peripheral blood. Source of these receptors: a woman aged 50 to 60 with acute or convalescent COVID-19.

This clone was seen a single time. CDR3 sequence: CAIRPGLHNEQFF. The CDR3 coding sequence is TGTGCCATCAGACCGGGACTTCACAATGAGCAGTTCTTC. The V call is TRBV10-3, the J call TRBJ2-1; D may be TRBD2 (6 bases). Germline CDR1 is ENHRY and CDR2 is SYGVKD. V was shortened by 6 bases and J by 5 bases, with 11 bases between the two germline ends. The CDR3 consists of 13 residues.

The chain combines TRBV18 with TRBJ2-1, with 8 bases aligning to TRBD1. The J segment lost 8 bases and the V segment lost 4 bases, leaving 7 bases of the junction unmatched. This CDR3 comprises 14 residues. Germline V gene sequence: CDR1 KGHSH, CDR2 LQKENI. CDR3 DNA sequence: TGTGCCAGCTCACAGGACAGGGACGGGGATGAGCAGTTCTTC. Encoded protein: CASSQDRDGDEQFF.

This clone was recorded a few times. The J gene is TRBJ1-2, the V gene TRBV5-1; possible D gene TRBD1, 6 bases. Germline assignment: CDR1 SGHRS and CDR2 YFSETQ. CDR3 size: 15 residues. Trimming cost V 0 bases and J 2 bases, with 11 bases left between them. The CDR3 loop is CASSLAEDSNYGYTF. DNA of the CDR3: TGCGCCAGCAGCTTGGCCGAGGACAGCAACTATGGCTACACCTTC.

The rearrangement joins TRBV29-1 to TRBJ2-2; D possibly corresponds to TRBD2 (6 bases). The CDR3 has 13 amino acids. The V end was cut by 5 bases, the J end by 6 bases, with 13 bases between. Germline assignment: CDR1 SQVTM and CDR2 ANQGSEA. In DNA, the CDR3 is TGCAGCGTTAACGTGCGGGGTTCCGGGGAGCTGTTTTTT. Residues: CSVNVRGSGELFF.

This clone was detected once. This sequence joins TRBV7-2 and TRBJ2-7, with 7 bases identical to TRBD2. The germline V gene encodes CDR1 SGHTA and CDR2 FQGNSA. The junction had 12 bases not matched to a gene; V was cut back by 7 bases and J by 0 bases. This CDR3 spans 16 amino acids. The CDR3 DNA follows: TGTGCCAGCACCTCTCGCGGGAGCGGATACTCCTACGAGCAGTACTTC. Protein sequence: CASTSRGSGYSYEQYF.

This sequence joins TRBV9 and TRBJ2-3; D is unresolved. V lost 2 bases, J lost 0 bases, and 7 bases lay in between. The germline CDR1 and CDR2 sequences are SGDLS and YYNGEE. The CDR3 has 14 residues. The CDR3 region is CASSVQVSTDTQYF. DNA for the CDR3: TGTGCCAGCAGCGTCCAGGTCAGCACAGATACGCAGTATTTT.

This chain joins TRBV2 and TRBJ1-4; 10 bases are shared with TRBD1. The CDR3 covers 13 residues. Per the germline V gene, CDR1 is SNHLY and CDR2 is FYNNEI. Trimming cost V 10 bases and J 5 bases; bases outside gene matches: 4. The DNA of the CDR3 is TGTGCCACCTCGGACAGGGGGAATGAAAAACTGTTTTTT. It specifies CATSDRGNEKLFF.

This sequence joins TRBV30 and TRBJ1-4, with TRBD1 matching 9 bases. The CDR3 length is 14 residues. CDR1 is GTSNPN, CDR2 SVGIG, per germline (reference sequence). The junction had 7 bases not matched to a gene; V was cut back by 5 bases and J by 6 bases. CDR3 nucleotides: TGTGCCTGGGGATCGGGACAGGGCGATGAAAAACTGTTTTTT. It encodes CAWGSGQGDEKLFF. The full variable domain, its missing parts supplied by reference TRBV30 and TRBJ1-4, is SQTIHQWPATLVQPVGSPLSLECTVEGTSNPNLYWYRQAAGRGLQLLFYSVGIGQISSEVPQNLSASRPQDRQFILSSKKLLLSDSGFYLCAWGSGQGDEKLFFGSGTQLSVL.

The rearrangement joins TRBV6-4 to TRBJ2-6; weak D call: TRBD1 (6 bases). The CDR3 is made up of 16 amino acids. Germline assignment: CDR1 MRHNA and CDR2 SNTAGT. V was cut by 5 bases and J by 0 bases, with 11 bases left in between. The CDR3 coding sequence is TGTGCCAGCAGTCCCACAGGGCACTCTGGGGCCAACGTCCTGACTTTC. Protein sequence: CASSPTGHSGANVLTF.

The J gene is TRBJ2-2, the V gene TRBV7-8; 11 nucleotides align to TRBD2. Germline lookup yields CDR1 SGHVS and CDR2 FQNEAQ. V lost 2 bases and J lost 5; bases outside the gene matches: 7. The length of the CDR3 is 17 residues. This CDR3 is CASSLQLAGGGTGELFF. The CDR3 coding sequence is TGTGCCAGCAGCTTACAGCTAGCGGGAGGCGGTACCGGGGAGCTGTTTTTT.

This clone showed up just a few times. The CDR3 region is CASSVAGGYSYNEQFF. In DNA form, the CDR3 reads TGTGCCAGCAGCGTAGCAGGTGGGTACTCCTACAATGAGCAGTTCTTC. The chain employs TRBV9 and TRBJ2-1; D is uncertain. Trimming left V 0 bases short and J 0 bases short, with 10 bases between. From germline, CDR1 is SGDLS and CDR2 YYNGEE. The CDR3 totals 16 residues.

CDR3 protein: CASSLKSGNTEAFF. As DNA, the CDR3 is TGCGCCAGCAGCTTGAAGAGCGGCAACACTGAAGCTTTCTTT. The chain links TRBV5-1 to TRBJ1-1; unclear D gene. Germline CDR1 and CDR2: SGHRS and YFSETQ. V was clipped by 1 base and J by 2 bases, with 9 bases between them. This CDR3 spans 14 amino acids.

The V and J genes are TRBV5-5 and TRBJ1-1, with D uncertain. This CDR3 spans 13 amino acids. In germline, CDR1 is SGHKS, CDR2 YYEKEE (reference sequence). V was cut by 0 bases and J by 4 bases, with 7 bases left in between. CDR3 coding DNA: TGTGCCAGCAGCTTGGGCCTGGCCACTGAAGCTTTCTTT. Its translation: CASSLGLATEAFF.

The rearrangement links TRBV3-1 (or the pseudogene TRBV3-2) to TRBJ2-7; 10 positions agree with TRBD1. The V gene end was trimmed by 4 bases and the J gene end by 5 bases; junction bases not matched to a gene: 2. The CDR3 has 13 residues. Germline loops: CDR1 LGHDT, CDR2 YNNKEL (reference sequence). CDR3 nucleotides: TGTGCCAGCAGCCGTGGACAGGGGGACGAGCAGTACGTC. This encodes CASSRGQGDEQYV.

The V call is TRBV30, the J call TRBJ1-1; TRBD1 matches at 7 bases. The CDR3 extends over 15 amino acids. The germline gives CDR1 GTSNPN, CDR2 SVGIG (reference sequence). Trimming cost V 2 bases and J 1 base; bases outside gene matches: 7. The CDR3 spells CAWSLWGQRNTEAFF. The CDR3 DNA follows: TGTGCCTGGAGTTTATGGGGACAGAGGAACACTGAAGCTTTCTTT. Complete variable domain (other parts from reference TRBV30 and TRBJ1-1): SQTIHQWPATLVQPVGSPLSLECTVEGTSNPNLYWYRQAAGRGLQLLFYSVGIGQISSEVPQNLSASRPQDRQFILSSKKLLLSDSGFYLCAWSLWGQRNTEAFFGQGTRLTVV.

This chain links TRBV21-1 with TRBJ1-6; TRBD1 was called by the table and not checked on the DNA. TRBV21-1 is a listed pseudogene. The CDR3 covers 16 residues. Written as DNA, the CDR3 is TGTGCCAGCAGCAAACCACCGGACAGGTTTGGATCACCCCTCCACTTT. Its translation is CASSKPPDRFGSPLHF.

V is TRBV10-3 and J is TRBJ1-1, with TRBD1 identical over 9 bases. The CDR3 has 13 residues. Germline loops: CDR1 ENHRY, CDR2 SYGVKD. Trimming removed 10 bases from V and 7 bases from J; junction bases left unmatched: 10. In DNA, the CDR3 is TGTGCCACCTTCGGGACAGGGATTGTTGAAGCTTTCTTT. It is translated as CATFGTGIVEAFF.

This clone was seen only once. The rearrangement uses TRBV20-1 and TRBJ2-5; D call uncertain. Germline values: CDR1 DFQATT, CDR2 SNEGSKA (reference sequence). The CDR3 consists of 13 residues. V was pared by 3 bases and J by 1 base, with 9 bases between. CDR3 coding DNA: TGCAGTGCTAGTTTGGGCCGCCAAGAGACCCAGTACTTC. Translating it yields CSASLGRQETQYF.

This sequence joins TRBV27 and TRBJ1-5; TRBD1 matches 8 bases. The CDR3 totals 14 residues. J gave up 6 bases and V 6 bases, and 7 bases lay outside the gene matches. Germline V gene sequence: CDR1 MNHEY, CDR2 SMNVEV (reference sequence). The CDR3 DNA reads TGTGCCAGCAGGGGCAGGGGGCGAGGTCAGCCCCAGCATTTT. It codes for CASRGRGRGQPQHF.

The rearrangement joins TRBV25-1 to TRBJ1-1, with D possibly TRBD1 on 6 matching bases. Per the germline V gene, CDR1 is MGHDK and CDR2 is SYGVNS. The V gene lost 3 bases and the J gene lost 4 bases, with 18 bases spanning the gap. This CDR3 contains 16 residues. The CDR3 here is CASSDILQGSATEAFF. In DNA, the CDR3 is TGTGCCAGCAGTGACATCTTACAGGGTAGTGCCACTGAAGCTTTCTTT.

The V call is TRBV11-1, the J call TRBJ2-3, with TRBD1 as a possible D gene (6 bases). The CDR3 length is 14 residues. CDR1 is SGHAT and CDR2 is FQDESV in the germline V gene (reference sequence). With 8 bases removed from V and 0 bases from J, the gap between germline ends came to 12 bases. In nucleotides, the CDR3 is TGTGCCAGCGCGGACAGCGCGAGCACAGATACGCAGTATTTT. This translates into CASADSASTDTQYF.

This clone appeared a single time. This sequence joins TRBV7-6 and TRBJ1-1, with 9 bases lining up with TRBD1. CDR1 SGHVS and CDR2 FNYEAQ come from the germline V gene. The ends lost 5 bases at V and 4 bases at J; junction bases unmatched: 8. The CDR3 has 15 amino acids. As DNA, the CDR3 is TGTGCCAGCAGCCCACTACAGGGGGCGGCCACTGAAGCTTTCTTT. This translates into CASSPLQGAATEAFF.

This sequence joins TRBV24-1 and TRBJ2-2; TRBD2 agrees at 10 bases. Losses at the gene ends were 4 bases for V and 6 bases for J; bases not matched to a gene: 10. CDR1 KGHDR and CDR2 SFDVKD come from the germline V gene. The CDR3 covers 17 residues. The CDR3 reads CATSDPSASGRSGELFF. The CDR3 DNA reads as TGTGCCACCAGTGACCCAAGCGCTAGCGGGAGATCCGGGGAGCTGTTTTTT.

Only one count was recorded for this clone. The gene calls are TRBV4-2 and TRBJ2-5, with D maybe TRBD2 (6 bases). This CDR3 spans 15 amino acids. Germline V gene data show CDR1 as LGHNA and CDR2 as YNFKEQ. V lost 0 bases and J lost 5, with 13 bases in between. In DNA, the CDR3 is TGTGCCAGCAGCCAAGATTTTGGGACTGAGGAGACCCAGTACTTC. Residues: CASSQDFGTEETQYF.

The chain joins TRBV20-1 to TRBJ1-1; maybe TRBD1 (6 bases). Germline V CDR1 and CDR2: DFQATT, SNEGSKA (reference sequence). Trimming took 7 bases from V and 6 from J, leaving 12 bases between them. CDR3 length: 11 amino acids. The CDR3 loop reads CSGGGDPEAFF. In DNA form, the CDR3 reads TGCAGTGGAGGGGGGGATCCTGAAGCTTTCTTT.

V is TRBV5-4 and J is TRBJ2-1; TRBD1 matches 9 bases. Germline V gene sequence: CDR1 SGHNT, CDR2 YYREEE (reference sequence). J was trimmed by 8 bases and V by 3 bases; bases with no gene match: 9. This CDR3 is built from 15 residues. The CDR3 nucleotides are TGTGCCAGCAGCTCTCCGGGACAGGGAACCGATGAGCAGTTCTTC. Amino acids: CASSSPGQGTDEQFF.

The V gene is TRBV6-5, the J gene TRBJ2-3; 11 nucleotides align to TRBD2. The germline CDR1 and CDR2 sequences are MNHEY and SVGAGI. This CDR3 comprises 15 residues. J was trimmed by 1 base and V by 4 bases; bases with no gene match: 1. As DNA, the CDR3 is TGTGCCAGCAGTTTTAGCGGGGGGGGCACAGATACGCAGTATTTT. Translation: CASSFSGGGTDTQYF.